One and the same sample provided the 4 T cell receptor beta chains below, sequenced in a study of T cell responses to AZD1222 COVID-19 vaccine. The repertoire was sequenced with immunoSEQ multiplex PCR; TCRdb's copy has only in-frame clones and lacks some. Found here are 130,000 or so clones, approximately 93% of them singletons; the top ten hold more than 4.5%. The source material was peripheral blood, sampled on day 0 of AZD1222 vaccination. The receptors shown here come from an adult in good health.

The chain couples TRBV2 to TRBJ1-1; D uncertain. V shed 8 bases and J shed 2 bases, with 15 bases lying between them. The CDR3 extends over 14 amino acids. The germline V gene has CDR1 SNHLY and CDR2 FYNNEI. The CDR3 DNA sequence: TGTGCCAGCCTAAAGGGAGCAGCCAACACTGAAGCTTTCTTT. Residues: CASLKGAANTEAFF. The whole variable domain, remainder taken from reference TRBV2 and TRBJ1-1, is EPEVTQTPSHQVTQMGQEVILRCVPISNHLYFYWYRQILGQKVEFLVSFYNNEISEKSEIFDDQFSVERPDGSNFTLKIRSTKLEDSAMYFCASLKGAANTEAFFGQGTRLTVV.

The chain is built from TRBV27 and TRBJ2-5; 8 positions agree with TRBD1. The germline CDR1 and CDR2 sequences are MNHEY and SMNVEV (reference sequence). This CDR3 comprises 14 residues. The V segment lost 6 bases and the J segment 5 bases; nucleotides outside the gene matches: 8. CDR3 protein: CASRDWTGSETQYF. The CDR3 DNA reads TGTGCCAGCAGGGACTGGACAGGGTCGGAGACCCAGTACTTC.

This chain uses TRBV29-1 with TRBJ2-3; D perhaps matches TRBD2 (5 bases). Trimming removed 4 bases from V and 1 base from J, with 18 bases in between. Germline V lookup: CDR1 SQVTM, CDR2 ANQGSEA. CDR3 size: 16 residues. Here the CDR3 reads CSVGGRAVEGTDTQYF. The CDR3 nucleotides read TGCAGCGTTGGAGGTCGGGCAGTGGAGGGCACAGATACGCAGTATTTT.

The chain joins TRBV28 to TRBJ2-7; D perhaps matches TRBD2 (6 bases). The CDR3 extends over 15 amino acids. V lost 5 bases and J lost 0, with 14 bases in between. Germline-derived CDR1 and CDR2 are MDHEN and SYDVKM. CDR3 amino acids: CASSLFLASSYEQYF. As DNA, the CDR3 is TGTGCCAGCAGTCTCTTTCTAGCGAGCTCCTACGAGCAGTACTTC. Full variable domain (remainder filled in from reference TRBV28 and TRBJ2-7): DVKVTQSSRYLVKRTGEKVFLECVQDMDHENMFWYRQDPGLGLRLIYFSYDVKMKEKGDIPEGYSVSREKKERFSLILESASTNQTSMYLCASSLFLASSYEQYFGPGTRLTVT.